The rows below give T cell receptor beta chains drawn from one sample of a study of CD8 T cells in Susac syndrome. Each CDR3 protein gets one entry after TCRdb re-called the immunoSEQ multiplex PCR reads with MiXCR. Of about 57,000 distinct CDR3 sequences in the sample, roughly 93% are singletons; the top ten hold approximately 0.49%. The sample taken for sequencing was CD8+ T cells from PBMCs. All receptors derive from a human donor with multiple sclerosis. CDR3s leave out the opening cysteine and the closing phenylalanine or tryptophan.

length	V	J	CDR3
14	TRBV30	TRBJ2-7	AWSLQVLGDGYEQY
12	TRBV7-9	TRBJ2-7	ASSLDPGRHEQY
11	TRBV7-3	TRBJ1-1	ASSLRGDTEAF
13	TRBV7-9	TRBJ2-1	ASSFAGPRAHEQF
11	TRBV30	TRBJ1-2	AWSWGQTHGYT
13	TRBV3-1	TRBJ1-2	ASSPLYPKHEGYT
12	TRBV6-6	TRBJ2-7	ASSYSTRTDEQY
12	TRBV6-5	TRBJ1-2	ASSYSEGAGGYT
11	TRBV9	TRBJ1-4	ASSARGAGKLF
13	TRBV29-1	TRBJ2-1	SGQLADSSYNEQF
10	TRBV20-1	TRBJ1-1	SARQADTEAF